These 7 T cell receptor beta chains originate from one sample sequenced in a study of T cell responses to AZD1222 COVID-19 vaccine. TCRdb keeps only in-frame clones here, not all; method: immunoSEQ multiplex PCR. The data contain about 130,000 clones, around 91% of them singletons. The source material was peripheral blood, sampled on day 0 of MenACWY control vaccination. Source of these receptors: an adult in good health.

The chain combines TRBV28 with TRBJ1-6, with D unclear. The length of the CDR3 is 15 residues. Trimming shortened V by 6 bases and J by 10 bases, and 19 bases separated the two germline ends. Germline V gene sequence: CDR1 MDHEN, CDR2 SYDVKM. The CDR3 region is CASSSQKGLRSPLHF. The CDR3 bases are TGTGCCAGCAGCTCCCAGAAGGGCCTTCGGTCACCCCTCCACTTT.

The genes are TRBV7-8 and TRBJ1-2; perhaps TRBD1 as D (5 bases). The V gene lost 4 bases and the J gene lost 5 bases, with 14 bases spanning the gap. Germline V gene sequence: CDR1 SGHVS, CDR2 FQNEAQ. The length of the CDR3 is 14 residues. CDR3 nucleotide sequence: TGTGCCAGCAGCTCGGCTGACAGAAAGTATGGCTACACCTTC. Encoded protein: CASSSADRKYGYTF.

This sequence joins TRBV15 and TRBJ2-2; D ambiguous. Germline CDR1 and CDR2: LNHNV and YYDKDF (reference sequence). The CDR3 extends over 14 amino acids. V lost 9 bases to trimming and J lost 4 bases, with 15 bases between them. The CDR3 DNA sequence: TGTGCCACGTCTTCAGGAGTCCGCACCGGGGAGCTGTTTTTT. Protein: CATSSGVRTGELFF.

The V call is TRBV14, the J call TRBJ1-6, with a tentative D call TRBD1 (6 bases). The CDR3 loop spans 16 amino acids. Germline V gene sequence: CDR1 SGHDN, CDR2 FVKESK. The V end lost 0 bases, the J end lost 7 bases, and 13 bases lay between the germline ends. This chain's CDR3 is CASSQDPWGLNSPLHF. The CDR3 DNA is TGTGCCAGCAGCCAAGATCCTTGGGGGCTGAATTCACCCCTCCACTTT.

CDR3 coding DNA: TGTGCCAGCTCACCACGTCCGACAGTTAATGAAAAACTGTTTTTT. It specifies CASSPRPTVNEKLFF. This chain joins TRBV18 and TRBJ1-4; weak D call: TRBD1 (5 bases). Germline assignment: CDR1 KGHSH and CDR2 LQKENI. Trimming removed 1 base from V and 4 bases from J, with 10 bases in between. The length of the CDR3 is 15 residues.

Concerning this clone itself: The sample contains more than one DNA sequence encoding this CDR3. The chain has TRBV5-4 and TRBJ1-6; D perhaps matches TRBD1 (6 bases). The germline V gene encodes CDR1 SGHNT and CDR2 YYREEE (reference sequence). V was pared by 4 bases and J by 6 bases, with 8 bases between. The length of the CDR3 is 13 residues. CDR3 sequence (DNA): TGTGCCAGCAGCCGGACAGTTAATTCACCCCTCCACTTT. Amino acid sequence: CASSRTVNSPLHF.

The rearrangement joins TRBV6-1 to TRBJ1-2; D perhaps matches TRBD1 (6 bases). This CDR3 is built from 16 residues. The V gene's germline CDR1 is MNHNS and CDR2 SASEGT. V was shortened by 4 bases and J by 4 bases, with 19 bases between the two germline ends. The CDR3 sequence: CASSGYPRGGSYGYTF. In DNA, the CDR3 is TGTGCCAGCAGTGGGTATCCCAGGGGCGGGAGCTATGGCTACACCTTC.